This TCR beta chain was identified during a study of regulatory T cells in long-lasting Graves disease. Study-level points and caveats: Shared public clonotypes totalled about 2,600 in persistent patients, compared with about a thousand in new patients. The TCR repertoire of persistent Graves' patients was less diverse than that of newly diagnosed ones.

Many counts were recorded for this clonotype. Its specificity is not known. Investigators prepared the TCR beta libraries by applying iRepertoire HTBI primers and Arm-PCR of CDR3 regions. MiXCR was run by TCRdb on the multiplex PCR reads, yielding one entry per CDR3 protein. The sample records hundreds of thousands of distinct CDR3 sequences, over 15% being singletons. Germline CDR1 is SNHLY and CDR2 is FYNNEI. V was pared by 6 bases and J by 6 bases, with 6 bases of the junction left unmatched. The CDR3 spans 13 residues. Indicated time point: newly diagnosed GD, antithyroid drugs for less than 3 months. RNA extracted from PBMCs served as the sequencing template. Diagnosing Graves' disease relied on the American Thyroid Association guidelines. The same data also went into a second study, on T cells in Graves' hyperthyroidism and ophthalmopathy.

This TCR was recovered from a man aged 40-49 years with Graves disease. The specimen was peripheral blood mononuclear cells (PBMCs), collected at new diagnosis, from a patient treated with antithyroid drugs. V and J are TRBV2 and TRBJ2-3; TRBD2 matches 7 bases. The CDR3 bases are TGTGCCAGCAGCGCTTTCGGGGGGGATACGCAGTATTTT. Translated, it gives CASSAFGGDTQYF.